The 20 T cell receptor beta chains in this list originate from one sample, sequenced in a study of early T cells in non-severe SARS-CoV-2 infection. TCRdb reprocessed the 5' RACE reads via MiXCR and lists one record per CDR3 protein. The sample has roughly 100,000 distinct CDR3 sequences, about 12% seen once; the top ten hold about 5.7%. Sequencing used whole blood. The receptors derive from an adult who was a healthcare worker with PCR-confirmed SARS-CoV-2 infection or an uninfected control (not recorded which).

This clonotype was seen ten or more times. The J gene is TRBJ2-3, the V gene TRBV15; no clear D gene. Germline lookup yields CDR1 LNHNV and CDR2 YYDKDF (reference sequence). The CDR3 extends over 14 amino acids. Trimming shortened V by 0 bases and J by 6 bases, and 10 bases separated the two germline ends. The chain's CDR3 is CATSRDGGVDTQYF. CDR3 sequence (DNA): TGTGCCACCAGCAGAGATGGCGGCGTTGATACGCAGTATTTT.

This chain uses TRBV4-1 with TRBJ2-2; D unresolved. V lost 4 bases and J lost 5, with 5 bases in between. Germline lookup yields CDR1 MGHRA and CDR2 YSYEKL. The CDR3 contains 12 residues. This chain's CDR3 is CASSPETGELFF. In DNA form, the CDR3 reads TGCGCCAGCAGCCCTGAGACCGGGGAGCTGTTTTTT.

This clonotype was seen many times. The chain has TRBV27 and TRBJ2-2; D is unclear. The CDR3 consists of 14 residues. The germline V gene encodes CDR1 MNHEY and CDR2 SMNVEV (reference sequence). The V end was cut by 3 bases, the J end by 7 bases, with 12 bases between. The CDR3 nucleotides read TGTGCCAGCAGTTTGGGTTTAACGGTCGGGGAGCTGTTTTTT. This codes for CASSLGLTVGELFF.

This clonotype was found many times. DNA of the CDR3: TGTGCCACCCTACCTGGGGTAGCGGGAGGGCCTGAGGAGACCCAGTACTTC. Translating gives CATLPGVAGGPEETQYF. The genes are TRBV10-3 and TRBJ2-5; 11 nucleotides align to TRBD2. J lost 5 bases, V lost 10 bases, and 18 bases had no gene match. This CDR3 spans 17 amino acids. Germline V CDR1 and CDR2: ENHRY, SYGVKD.

In this sample, this clonotype turned up a few times. V usage is TRBV5-1 and J usage is TRBJ2-7; 8 nucleotides line up with TRBD2. The V and J ends lost 3 bases and 2 bases, in that order; junction bases with no gene match: 4. The CDR3 contains 14 residues. Germline V gene lookup returns CDR1 SGHRS and CDR2 YFSETQ. The CDR3 DNA reads TGCGCCAGCAGCTCCGGGACTAGTCCCTACGAGCAGTACTTC. The encoded protein is CASSSGTSPYEQYF.

This clonotype occurred many times. This chain connects TRBV11-2 to TRBJ2-3; maybe TRBD1 (5 bases). The germline V gene encodes CDR1 SGHAT and CDR2 FQNNGV. The CDR3 length is 14 residues. The V end was cut by 5 bases, the J end by 2 bases, with 11 bases between. The CDR3 loop is CASSPRQNTDTQYF. CDR3 in DNA: TGTGCCAGCAGCCCACGACAGAACACAGATACGCAGTATTTT.

This clonotype was seen only a few times. For the CDR3, the DNA is TGTGCCAGCAGTTTGGCGGGAAGATGGACACGGGAGCTGTTTTTT. Protein sequence: CASSLAGRWTRELFF. The genes are TRBV28 and TRBJ2-2; D perhaps matches TRBD2 (6 bases). V was clipped by 3 bases and J by 9 bases, with 17 bases between them. The CDR3 spans 15 residues. CDR1 is MDHEN and CDR2 is SYDVKM in the germline V gene. Full variable domain (outside the CDR3, taken from reference TRBV28 and TRBJ2-2): DVKVTQSSRYLVKRTGEKVFLECVQDMDHENMFWYRQDPGLGLRLIYFSYDVKMKEKGDIPEGYSVSREKKERFSLILESASTNQTSMYLCASSLAGRWTRELFFGEGSRLTVL.

The chain is built from TRBV11-2 and TRBJ2-3; TRBD2 aligns across 8 bases. Germline V gives CDR1 SGHAT, CDR2 FQNNGV. There are 16 residues in the CDR3. V lost 5 bases, J lost 3 bases, and 10 bases stayed unmatched. CDR3 in amino acids: CASSAYASGLTDTQYF. As DNA, the CDR3 is TGTGCCAGCAGCGCGTATGCTAGCGGGTTGACAGATACGCAGTATTTT. Together with reference TRBV11-2 and TRBJ2-3, the CDR3 gives the full variable domain: EAGVAQSPRYKIIEKRQSVAFWCNPISGHATLYWYQQILGQGPKLLIQFQNNGVVDDSQLPKDRFSAERLKGVDSTLKIQPAKLEDSAVYLCASSAYASGLTDTQYFGPGTRLTVL.

This clonotype has at least ten counts. The V call is TRBV6-5, the J call TRBJ2-1; 8 bases are shared with TRBD2. Germline CDR1 is MNHEY and CDR2 is SVGAGI. The CDR3 runs to 15 residues. The ends lost 6 bases at V and 6 bases at J; junction bases unmatched: 10. The CDR3 nucleotides are TGTGCCAGCAGCAACAGCGGGAGAGGGGTCAATGAGCAGTTCTTC. Its protein is CASSNSGRGVNEQFF.

The chain recombines TRBV5-5 with TRBJ1-6; D call uncertain. The CDR3 extends over 14 amino acids. The germline CDR1 and CDR2 sequences are SGHKS and YYEKEE (reference sequence). Trimming cost V 4 bases and J 10 bases, with 15 bases left between them. CDR3 amino acids: CASSLTGDDSPLHF. The CDR3 region has the DNA TGTGCCAGCAGCCTGACGGGTGATGACTCACCCCTCCACTTT.

This clonotype occurred once. This rearrangement joins TRBV11-2 to TRBJ1-4; D perhaps matches TRBD1 (6 bases). V was cut by 4 bases and J by 8 bases, with 17 bases left in between. In germline, CDR1 is SGHAT, CDR2 FQNNGV. The CDR3 length is 15 residues. The CDR3 reads CASSSGAGAGEKLFF. The CDR3 bases are TGTGCCAGCAGCTCAGGGGCAGGGGCGGGCGAAAAACTGTTTTTT.

This clonotype came up a few times. The chain links TRBV2 to TRBJ2-3; D remains ambiguous. Per the germline V gene, CDR1 is SNHLY and CDR2 is FYNNEI. Trimming cost V 2 bases and J 6 bases, with 15 bases left between them. The CDR3 totals 15 residues. The CDR3 DNA is TGTGCCAGCAGTGAATTGGGAAATGGAGTGGATACGCAGTATTTT. Protein: CASSELGNGVDTQYF.

There are a few counts of this clonotype. The rearrangement uses TRBV6-1 and TRBJ2-6; D gene uncertain. V gave up 4 bases and J gave up 2 bases, with 6 bases separating them. Germline V CDR1 and CDR2: MNHNS, SASEGT. This CDR3 is 14 amino acids long. The CDR3 protein is CASSVGAGANVLTF. The CDR3 DNA reads as TGTGCCAGCAGTGTAGGTGCTGGGGCCAACGTCCTGACTTTC.

The chain combines TRBV7-9 with TRBJ2-1; the match to TRBD1 covers 7 bases. V dropped 4 bases and J dropped 6; count of bases not matched to a gene: 3. Germline assignment: CDR1 SEHNR and CDR2 FQNEAQ (reference sequence). The CDR3 has 13 amino acids. The chain's CDR3 is CASSSTGLNEQFF. DNA of the CDR3: TGTGCCAGCAGCTCGACAGGGCTCAATGAGCAGTTCTTC.

This clonotype has a count of ten or more. The chain carries TRBV11-2 and TRBJ2-3; tentative D call: TRBD1 (5 bases). Trimming removed 3 bases from V and 4 bases from J, with 8 bases in between. The CDR3 has 13 amino acids. From germline, CDR1 is SGHAT and CDR2 FQNNGV. The CDR3 DNA follows: TGTGCCAGCAGCTTGGGGCCTGCAGATACGCAGTATTTT. The encoded protein is CASSLGPADTQYF.

This clonotype was picked up many times. This chain uses TRBV6-5 with TRBJ2-1; D might be TRBD2 (5 bases). V lost 2 bases, J lost 3 bases, and 11 bases lay in between. There are 15 residues in the CDR3. Germline CDR1 reads MNHEY; CDR2 reads SVGAGI. This CDR3 reads CASSYSGALYNEQFF. The CDR3 DNA reads TGTGCCAGCAGTTACAGCGGCGCGCTCTACAATGAGCAGTTCTTC.

CDR3 region: CAISDPGGGDTEAFF. For the CDR3, the DNA is TGTGCCATCAGTGACCCTGGCGGGGGGGACACTGAAGCTTTCTTT. The gene calls are TRBV10-3 and TRBJ1-1; D possibly corresponds to TRBD1 (5 bases). This CDR3 comprises 15 residues. Germline V CDR1 and CDR2: ENHRY, SYGVKD. The germline V and J ends were trimmed by 3 bases and 3 bases, with 14 bases remaining between them.

J is TRBJ2-1 and V is TRBV20-1; 8 positions agree with TRBD2. Germline CDR1 DFQATT, CDR2 SNEGSKA (reference sequence). V dropped 6 bases and J dropped 1; count of bases not matched to a gene: 17. The CDR3 extends over 18 amino acids. This chain's CDR3 is CSASWGSGSLRSYNEQFF. CDR3 nucleotides: TGCAGTGCGTCCTGGGGCAGCGGGAGCCTTAGGTCCTACAATGAGCAGTTCTTC.

There are many counts of this clonotype. The rearrangement uses TRBV9 and TRBJ2-3; TRBD2 matches at 12 bases. V lost 3 bases, J lost 4 bases, and 12 bases stayed unmatched. The CDR3 contains 18 residues. Per germline, CDR1 SGDLS and CDR2 YYNGEE. CDR3 bases: TGTGCCAGCAGCGCGGTAGGGTCTAGCGGGAGGGCTGCAGATACGCAGTATTTT. This codes for CASSAVGSSGRAADTQYF.

The J gene is TRBJ2-1, the V gene TRBV27, with 13 positions matching TRBD2. CDR1 is MNHEY and CDR2 is SMNVEV in the germline V gene (reference sequence). The V and J ends lost 6 bases and 5 bases, in that order; junction bases with no gene match: 13. This CDR3 spans 18 amino acids. Here the CDR3 reads CASRAGTSGNRGHNEQFF. CDR3 DNA: TGTGCCAGCAGAGCGGGGACTAGCGGGAACCGGGGACACAATGAGCAGTTCTTC.